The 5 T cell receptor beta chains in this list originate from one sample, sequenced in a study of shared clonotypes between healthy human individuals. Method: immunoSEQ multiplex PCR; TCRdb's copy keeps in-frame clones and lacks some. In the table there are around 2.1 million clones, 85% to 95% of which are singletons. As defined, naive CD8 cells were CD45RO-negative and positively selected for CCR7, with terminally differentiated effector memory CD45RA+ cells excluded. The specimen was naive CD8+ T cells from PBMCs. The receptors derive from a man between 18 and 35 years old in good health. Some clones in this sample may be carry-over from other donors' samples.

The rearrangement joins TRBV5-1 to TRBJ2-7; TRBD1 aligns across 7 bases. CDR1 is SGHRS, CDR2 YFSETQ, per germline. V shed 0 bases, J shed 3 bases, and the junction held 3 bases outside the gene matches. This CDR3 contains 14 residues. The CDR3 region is CASSLGWTGYEQYF. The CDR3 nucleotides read TGCGCCAGCAGCTTGGGGTGGACAGGCTACGAGCAGTACTTC.

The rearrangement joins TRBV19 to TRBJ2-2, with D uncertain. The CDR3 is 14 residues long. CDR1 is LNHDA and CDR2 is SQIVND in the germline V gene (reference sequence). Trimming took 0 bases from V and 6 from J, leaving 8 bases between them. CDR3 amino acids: CASSIDLGAGELFF. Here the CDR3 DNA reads TGTGCCAGTAGTATAGATCTAGGAGCCGGGGAGCTGTTTTTT.

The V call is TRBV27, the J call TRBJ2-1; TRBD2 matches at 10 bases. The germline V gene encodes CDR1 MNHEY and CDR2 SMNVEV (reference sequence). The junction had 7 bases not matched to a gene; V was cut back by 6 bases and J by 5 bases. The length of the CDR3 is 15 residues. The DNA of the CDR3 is TGTGCCAGCAGGGTTACTAGCGGGATACACAATGAGCAGTTCTTC. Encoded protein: CASRVTSGIHNEQFF.

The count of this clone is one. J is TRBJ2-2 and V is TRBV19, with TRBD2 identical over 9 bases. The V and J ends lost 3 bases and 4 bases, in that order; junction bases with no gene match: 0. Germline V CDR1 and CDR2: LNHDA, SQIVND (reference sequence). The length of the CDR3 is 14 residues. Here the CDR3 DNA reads TGTGCCAGTAGTATGGGACTAGCCACCGGGGAGCTGTTTTTT. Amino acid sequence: CASSMGLATGELFF.

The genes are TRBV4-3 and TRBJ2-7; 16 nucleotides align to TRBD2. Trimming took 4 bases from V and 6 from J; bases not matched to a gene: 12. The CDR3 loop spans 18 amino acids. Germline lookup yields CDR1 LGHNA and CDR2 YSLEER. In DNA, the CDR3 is TGCGCCAGCAGCCCATCAGGGACTAGCGGGAGGGCCCATATCGAGCAGTACTTC. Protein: CASSPSGTSGRAHIEQYF.